This T cell receptor beta chain appears in the sequencing data of a study of T cells in Graves' hyperthyroidism and ophthalmopathy (dated by TCRdb to about 2019). Context from the whole study: Peripheral blood was collected at initial diagnosis, before any treatment. A discovery cohort of about 96 patients, 43 with Graves' ophthalmopathy and 57 with stable Graves' hyperthyroidism, was used to find distinguishing TCR V-J signatures. Whether ophthalmopathy could be predicted prospectively was tested in an independent validation cohort made up of under 20 hyperthyroidism patients plus 17 patients who later progressed to ophthalmopathy. The paper describes TCR Vbeta CDR3 sequencing of around 130 peripheral blood samples, made up of 43 ophthalmopathy patients, around 78 hyperthyroidism patients and 17 progressor patients. In about 6 Graves' hyperthyroidism patients, the study also compared T-cell repertoires from thyroid tissue with T-cell repertoires from blood. The approximately 100 discovery patients were randomly divided into training and test sets at a 7:3 ratio. After sampling, hyperthyroidism patients received methimazole starting at 30 mg daily, and ophthalmopathy patients received high-dose intravenous methylprednisolone. The investigation overall reported the following: Most expanded thyroid clonotypes (frequency above 0.001) were also detected in blood, suggesting blood repertoires may reflect thyroid immune responses. No statistical method was used to set the sample size in advance, and investigators knew the group allocation. In validation, progression to ophthalmopathy was predicted by the model with 70.59% sensitivity and 72% to 85% specificity, a median of around 6.5 months before onset. Ophthalmopathy was separated from stable hyperthyroidism by a 13 V-J signature model, with 87.88% sensitivity and just over 81% specificity obtained in cross-validation and 80%/75% obtained in testing.

The TCR beta CDR3 regions were amplified from the RNA transcripts. For the first round of RT-PCR on the TCR CDR3, the HTBI primer set was used together with the Qiagen OneStep RT-PCR kit. A second multiplex PCR round built the libraries, followed by size selection and purification. Sequencing of the libraries was done on an Illumina HiSeq2000 using paired-end 100 bp reads. From the authors' description of their analysis: SOAPnuke was used to process the raw data, removing reads that contained adapters or uncalled bases, had a mean Phred below 15, or lacked an exact match to the constant primer or identifier. High-quality paired reads were merged with COPE v1.2.5, and unique nucleotide sequences were defined as clonotypes. MiTCR v1.1 was used to align the clonotypes against IMGT TRBV, TRBD and TRBJ reference segments. Only V-J combinations with frequency above 0.0001, covering 98% to 99.2% of repertoires, were analysed. The TCS score was defined as F50 (clonal expansion) divided by E x V (chaos), with BLOSUM62-based TCRdist calculated between CDR3 peptides within each V-J. Welch's t-statistics and random forest reduced around 520 V-J features to about 13, which were used in a naive Bayes classifier (R e1071). TCRdb applied fastp at Q25 and MiXCR to the public reads, then kept only in-frame beta chains. Every entry covers one CDR3 protein and lists the most common genes and DNA from its rows. TCRdb assigned the V and J calls; the authors' analysis was not used. The sample includes 250,000 or so distinct CDR3 sequences, with about a sixth observed a single time. The ten largest clonotypes hold under 35% of the sample.

As encoded in the germline V gene, CDR1 is MNHNS while CDR2 is SASEGT. The CDR3 measures 12 amino acids from cysteine to phenylalanine. Only the CDR3 portion is preserved as DNA: 36 bases, with reading frame beginning at the first base. Moderately to severely active disease, a Clinical Activity Score of at least 3, a NOSPECS grade of at least 4, and a duration under 3 months were present in ophthalmopathy patients. Exclusion was applied to patients with uncontrolled infections, other autoimmune diseases, pregnancy or lactation. Clinical symptoms, serum thyroxine and TRAb, thyroid ultrasound, and orbital computed tomography formed the basis for the diagnoses. PBMCs were separated from 7.5 to 10 ml of fresh peripheral blood using Ficoll-Paque density gradient centrifugation. Trizol reagent was used to extract total RNA, and RNA quality was then checked on an Agilent 2100 Bioanalyzer. This clonotype was observed many times. Its specific antigen is unknown. At one end, the junction sequence differs from germline, possibly due to a read error.

The sequence came from a woman under 30 with Graves' ophthalmopathy. This chain joins TRBV6-1 to TRBJ1-1; no D gene is confidently identified. The sample consisted of blood. The DNA is TGTGCCAGCAGTGAATCAGGAACTGAGGCTTTCTTT. The encoded protein is CASSESGTEAFF.